The entry below gives a single TCR beta chain sequence along with its context. Antigen specificity is unknown. TCRdb re-analysed the 5' RACE reads in MiXCR, keeping a single row per CDR3 protein. The table lists roughly 770,000 distinct CDR3 sequences, 15% to 20% of them singletons, with around 13% in the top ten. This entry comes from a study of identical twins. Study conclusions and caveats: Among out-of-frame alpha sequences shared by twins, low generation probability occurred in excess.

The CDR3 is 16 residues long. J gave up 6 bases and V 5 bases, and 8 bases lay outside the gene matches. The sample was also linked to a second study, of T cells expressing NK-cell markers. As that study records: Repertoires of TCR beta were obtained from T cells sorted as CD3+CD56+NKG2C+, CD3+CD56+NKG2C- and CD3+CD56-NKG2C+.

Material for sequencing was PBMCs. The clonotype comes from a woman between 18 and 29 years old in good health. The J gene is TRBJ2-1, the V gene TRBV12-3 or TRBV12-4; 12 nucleotides align to TRBD2. The CDR3 sequence: CASSLSRTSGINEQFF. DNA of the CDR3: TGTGCCAGCAGTCTCTCTAGGACTAGCGGGATCAATGAGCAGTTCTTC.